The table lists the clone carrying this T cell receptor beta chain with many counts. The team produced cDNA through 5'RACE using 10-nucleotide random UMIs. MiXCR was run by TCRdb on the 5' RACE reads, yielding one entry per CDR3 protein. This table holds tens of thousands of distinct CDR3 sequences, around 7.2% found once. This CDR3 has 13 residues. The V gene's germline CDR1 is DFQATT and CDR2 SNEGSKA (reference sequence). The V gene lost 3 bases and the J gene lost 0 bases, with 8 bases spanning the gap. This record comes from a study of neurological immune-mediated disorders. This clonotype originated in a man aged 45-60 years in good health. V and J are TRBV20-1 and TRBJ1-2; D remains ambiguous. The specimen sequenced was CD4+ T cells from blood. CDR3 loop: CSASSPANYGYTF. The CDR3 DNA is TGCAGTGCTAGTTCGCCAGCTAACTATGGCTACACCTTC.